These 13 T cell receptor beta chains share one sample of origin, sequenced in a study of T cell responses to AZD1222 COVID-19 vaccine. TCRdb's table, derived via immunoSEQ multiplex PCR, lists solely in-frame clones and lacks some. The repertoire holds 150,000 to 200,000 clones, with 91% as singletons. The material was peripheral blood, obtained 28 days after the second AZD1222 dose. The receptor source for this set is an adult who received the AZD1222 COVID-19 vaccine.

This clone was detected once. The chain recombines TRBV28 with TRBJ1-2, with TRBD1 matching over 8 bases. The CDR3 runs 12 residues. V lost 5 bases and J lost 7; bases outside the gene matches: 3. Germline V gene lookup returns CDR1 MDHEN and CDR2 SYDVKM. CDR3: CASSLGQGGYTF. CDR3 DNA sequence: TGTGCCAGCAGTCTCGGACAGGGTGGCTACACCTTC.

The genes are TRBV19 and TRBJ2-3; weak D call: TRBD1 (6 bases). The CDR3 covers 14 residues. Deletions cut 6 bases from V and 1 base from J, with 11 bases between. Germline V CDR1 and CDR2: LNHDA, SQIVND (reference sequence). The CDR3 loop reads CASSQGWGTDTQYF. The CDR3 nucleotides are TGTGCCAGTAGCCAGGGGTGGGGCACAGATACGCAGTATTTT.

Here the CDR3 reads CASSLKGSNEKLFF. DNA of the CDR3: TGTGCCAGCAGCTTAAAGGGAAGTAATGAAAAACTGTTTTTT. The V call is TRBV7-9, the J call TRBJ1-4; no reliable D call. Germline V gene lookup returns CDR1 SEHNR and CDR2 FQNEAQ (reference sequence). The CDR3 covers 14 residues. V was shortened by 2 bases and J by 4 bases, with 8 bases between the two germline ends.

The rearrangement uses TRBV7-9 and TRBJ1-1, with D uncertain. V was cut by 5 bases and J by 1 base, with 14 bases left in between. There are 15 residues in the CDR3. CDR1 is SEHNR, CDR2 FQNEAQ, per germline (reference sequence). In DNA form, the CDR3 reads TGTGCCAGCAGCCCCCGAAGTTACAGGAACACTGAAGCTTTCTTT. It specifies CASSPRSYRNTEAFF.

The chain recombines TRBV19 with TRBJ1-1, with D possibly being TRBD1 (5 bases). Germline loops: CDR1 LNHDA, CDR2 SQIVND (reference sequence). V was trimmed by 5 bases and J by 1 base, leaving 17 bases between them. This CDR3 is built from 16 residues. This CDR3 reads CASSLWRGRQNTEAFF. CDR3 coding DNA: TGTGCCAGTAGTCTGTGGAGGGGCAGACAGAACACTGAAGCTTTCTTT.

The chain carries TRBV4-1 and TRBJ2-7; a weak D match, TRBD2 (6 bases). The CDR3 contains 15 residues. V was pared by 1 base and J by 3 bases, with 13 bases between. The V gene's germline CDR1 is MGHRA and CDR2 YSYEKL. The CDR3 DNA reads TGCGCCAGCAGCCAAGTGGGGGAGGTGGGCTACGAGCAGTACTTC. Its translation: CASSQVGEVGYEQYF.

The chain is built from TRBV19 and TRBJ2-1; D perhaps matches TRBD1 (6 bases). CDR3 length: 16 amino acids. With 1 base removed from V and 6 bases from J, the gap between germline ends came to 16 bases. Germline V gene sequence: CDR1 LNHDA, CDR2 SQIVND (reference sequence). Here the CDR3 DNA reads TGTGCCAGTAGTATAGGTCGGGCCATACAGGGCAATGAGCAGTTCTTC. Translated, it gives CASSIGRAIQGNEQFF.

V usage is TRBV10-1 and J usage is TRBJ2-3; tentative D call: TRBD1 (6 bases). Germline V gives CDR1 WNHNN, CDR2 SYGVQD (reference sequence). This CDR3 has 15 residues. Between the trimmed V and J ends, which lost 6 bases and 0 bases, there was a span of 13 bases. The CDR3 DNA reads as TGCGCCAGCAGCGGGGACAAGGTCAGCACAGATACGCAGTATTTT. It specifies CASSGDKVSTDTQYF.

The V and J genes are TRBV4-2 and TRBJ2-3, with TRBD2 matching over 11 bases. Germline CDR1 and CDR2: LGHNA and YNFKEQ. The length of the CDR3 is 15 residues. The V segment lost 4 bases and the J segment 4 bases; nucleotides outside the gene matches: 4. The CDR3 sequence: CASSPGTSGPDTQYF. DNA of the CDR3: TGTGCCAGCAGCCCCGGGACTAGCGGTCCAGATACGCAGTATTTT.

The V gene is TRBV20-1, the J gene TRBJ2-3; 7 nucleotides match TRBD2. Germline CDR1 reads DFQATT; CDR2 reads SNEGSKA (reference sequence). This CDR3 contains 17 residues. J lost 0 bases, V lost 3 bases, and 12 bases had no gene match. The DNA for the CDR3 is TGCAGTGCTAGTGGGTTAGCGGTGCGGGGGAGCACAGATACGCAGTATTTT. Its protein is CSASGLAVRGSTDTQYF.

The J gene is TRBJ1-2, the V gene TRBV6-2 or TRBV6-3, with D possibly being TRBD1 (6 bases). The CDR3 is made up of 14 amino acids. CDR1 MNHEY and CDR2 SVGEGT come from the germline V gene. V lost 6 bases, J lost 4 bases, and 15 bases lay in between. For the CDR3, the DNA is TGTGCCAGCAGGCCTGGACAGACTTTCTATGGCTACACCTTC. It is translated as CASRPGQTFYGYTF.

V usage is TRBV12-3 or TRBV12-4 and J usage is TRBJ2-7; D possibly matches TRBD1 or TRBD2 (6 bases each). The CDR3 contains 12 residues. Deletions cut 8 bases from V and 6 bases from J, with 14 bases between. Written as DNA, the CDR3 is TGTGCCAGCTTGGGGGGCTCCGGCGAGCAGTACTTC. Translating gives CASLGGSGEQYF.

The chain couples TRBV6-5 to TRBJ1-5; no clear D gene. Germline V gives CDR1 MNHEY, CDR2 SVGAGI. V lost 10 bases, J lost 0 bases, and 10 bases lay in between. This CDR3 has 13 amino acids. The CDR3 sequence is CATVFDSNQPQHF. For the CDR3, the DNA is TGTGCCACCGTATTCGATAGCAATCAGCCCCAGCATTTT.